This entry lists 24 T cell receptor beta chains sequenced from one sample in a study of monozygotic twins with cystic fibrosis. The protocol was immunoSEQ multiplex PCR, while the TCRdb copy is restricted to in-frame clones and leaves out a portion. The sample yields 8,000 to 10,000 clones, about 90% seen once. The sample was blood. These receptors were taken from a boy younger than 10 with cystic fibrosis.

The chain recombines TRBV11-1 with TRBJ2-5, with D possibly being TRBD1 (5 bases). Trimming removed 2 bases at V and 9 bases at J, with 19 bases between. This CDR3 is 15 amino acids long. The germline gives CDR1 SGHAT, CDR2 FQDESV (reference sequence). The CDR3, as DNA: TGTGCCAGCAGCTTATCCCAGGTGGTTAGGGGTCCCCAGTACTTC. Protein product: CASSLSQVVRGPQYF.

This clone was seen a few times. The genes are TRBV5-6 and TRBJ2-1; D is uncertain. The CDR3 runs 15 residues. V was clipped by 4 bases and J by 0 bases, with 11 bases between them. Germline CDR1 SGHDT, CDR2 YYEEEE. The CDR3 DNA sequence: TGTGCCAGCAGCCTCGAAGCTGGCTCCTACAATGAGCAGTTCTTC. This codes for CASSLEAGSYNEQFF.

The J gene is TRBJ2-7, the V gene TRBV10-2; D call uncertain. Looked up from germline, CDR1 is WSHSY and CDR2 is SAAADI. V lost 2 bases and J 2 bases, leaving 1 base between the germline ends. The CDR3 runs to 11 residues. DNA for the CDR3: TGCGCCAGCAGTGAGGCCTACGAGCAGTACGTC. Its protein product is CASSEAYEQYV.

The CDR3 sequence: CAWRGQLNTEAFF. In DNA form, the CDR3 reads TGTGCCTGGAGGGGACAGCTGAACACTGAAGCTTTCTTT. This chain joins TRBV30 and TRBJ1-1; 7 bases are shared with TRBD1. The germline gives CDR1 GTSNPN, CDR2 SVGIG (reference sequence). The CDR3 is made up of 13 amino acids. Trimming cost V 3 bases and J 0 bases; bases outside gene matches: 1. The full variable domain, with the rest looked up from reference TRBV30 and TRBJ1-1, is SQTIHQWPATLVQPVGSPLSLECTVEGTSNPNLYWYRQAAGRGLQLLFYSVGIGQISSEVPQNLSASRPQDRQFILSSKKLLLSDSGFYLCAWRGQLNTEAFFGQGTRLTVV.

The chain employs TRBV10-3 and TRBJ1-1; weak D call: TRBD1 (5 bases). Trimming shortened V by 8 bases and J by 5 bases, and 18 bases separated the two germline ends. This CDR3 is 14 amino acids long. In germline, CDR1 is ENHRY, CDR2 SYGVKD. The CDR3 loop is CAISFRQGGTEAFF. CDR3 sequence (DNA): TGTGCCATCTCATTTCGGCAGGGCGGTACTGAAGCTTTCTTT.

The V gene is TRBV2, the J gene TRBJ2-5; 8 positions match TRBD1. CDR3 length: 17 residues. Germline CDR1 reads SNHLY; CDR2 reads FYNNEI. V trimming: 7 bases; J trimming: 7 bases; junction bases outside the gene matches: 20. CDR3 region: CASNRGSGGTGQRTQYF. CDR3 sequence (DNA): TGTGCCAGCAATCGAGGGAGTGGAGGGACAGGCCAGAGGACCCAGTACTTC.

The chain recombines TRBV4-3 with TRBJ1-3, with 8 bases that match TRBD1. Per the germline V gene, CDR1 is LGHNA and CDR2 is YSLEER. V was pared by 1 base and J by 2 bases, with 4 bases of the junction left unmatched. The CDR3 extends over 16 amino acids. For the CDR3, the DNA is TGCGCCAGCAGCCAAGGGACAGGGAAGCCTGGAAACACCATATATTTT. It codes for CASSQGTGKPGNTIYF.

J is TRBJ1-5 and V is TRBV7-8; D gene unclear. In germline, CDR1 is SGHVS, CDR2 FQNEAQ. V dropped 4 bases and J dropped 5 bases, with 6 bases sitting between them. The CDR3 runs 12 residues. This chain's CDR3 is CASSWQDQPQHF. The CDR3 DNA reads as TGTGCCAGCAGCTGGCAAGATCAGCCCCAGCATTTT.

This chain links TRBV9 with TRBJ2-2, with D uncertain. This CDR3 has 14 residues. V gave up 0 bases and J gave up 5 bases, with 8 bases separating them. Germline CDR1 is SGDLS and CDR2 is YYNGEE. The CDR3 loop reads CASSVAWRTGELFF. CDR3 DNA sequence: TGTGCCAGCAGCGTAGCTTGGAGAACCGGGGAGCTGTTTTTT.

The sample holds one count of this clone. The chain employs TRBV19 and TRBJ2-1; D is ambiguous. Per germline, CDR1 LNHDA and CDR2 SQIVND (reference sequence). Trimming removed 6 bases at V and 4 bases at J, with 16 bases between. The CDR3 sequence is 15 residues long. The CDR3 here is CASRTRTNAYNEQFF. The DNA of the CDR3 is TGTGCCAGTAGAACAAGAACTAATGCATACAATGAGCAGTTCTTC.

About this clone itself: The junction differs from germline at one of its ends, possibly a read error. The chain joins TRBV19 to TRBJ2-1, with TRBD2 as a possible D gene (6 bases). This CDR3 contains 11 residues. Germline lookup yields CDR1 LNHDA and CDR2 SQIVND (reference sequence). In nucleotides, the CDR3 is TGTGCCAGTAGTATGGGGCGGGGCCCGGTCTTC. Protein sequence: CASSMGRGPVF.

This rearrangement joins TRBV30 to TRBJ1-1; D not resolved. The CDR3 consists of 13 residues. Germline lookup yields CDR1 GTSNPN and CDR2 SVGIG (reference sequence). Trimming cost V 0 bases and J 0 bases, with 5 bases left between them. The CDR3 DNA sequence: TGTGCCTGGAGTGTAATCCTGAACACTGAAGCTTTCTTT. Translating it yields CAWSVILNTEAFF.

This clone was recorded a few times. J is TRBJ2-1 and V is TRBV6-5; D gene unclear. Germline loops: CDR1 MNHEY, CDR2 SVGAGI. The germline V and J ends were trimmed by 0 bases and 6 bases, with 6 bases remaining between them. The CDR3 loop spans 13 amino acids. CDR3: CASSYSDGNEQFF. DNA for the CDR3: TGTGCCAGCAGTTACTCGGACGGCAATGAGCAGTTCTTC.

The chain has TRBV2 and TRBJ1-6, with D tentatively TRBD1 (5 bases). Germline V gives CDR1 SNHLY, CDR2 FYNNEI. The CDR3 is 14 residues long. V was trimmed by 1 base and J by 5 bases, leaving 6 bases between them. The CDR3 protein is CASSEDRNNSPLHF. In nucleotides, the CDR3 is TGTGCCAGCAGTGAAGACAGGAATAATTCACCCCTCCACTTT.

This rearrangement joins TRBV30 to TRBJ2-7; D uncertain. The V end lost 1 base, the J end lost 9 bases, and 16 bases lay between the germline ends. The CDR3 sequence is 13 residues long. CDR1 is GTSNPN and CDR2 is SVGIG in the germline V gene (reference sequence). The CDR3: CAWSGQAAGRQYF. The CDR3 DNA is TGTGCCTGGAGTGGACAAGCCGCCGGTAGGCAGTACTTC.

This chain joins TRBV15 and TRBJ1-5; weak D call: TRBD1 (6 bases). V was cut by 1 base and J by 2 bases, with 12 bases left in between. Per germline, CDR1 LNHNV and CDR2 YYDKDF (reference sequence). The CDR3 has 16 residues. The CDR3 sequence is CATSRGGGGGNQPQHF. CDR3 bases: TGTGCCACCAGCAGAGGGGGGGGCGGAGGCAATCAGCCCCAGCATTTT.

The chain employs TRBV9 and TRBJ1-2; TRBD1 agrees at 7 bases. The V gene's germline CDR1 is SGDLS and CDR2 YYNGEE. This CDR3 has 13 amino acids. Trimming removed 4 bases from V and 7 bases from J; junction bases left unmatched: 7. The CDR3 DNA sequence: TGTGCCAGCAGCCCTGACAGGGATGGTGGCTACACCTTC. It translates to CASSPDRDGGYTF.

The chain recombines TRBV7-9 with TRBJ1-6; D perhaps matches TRBD1 (6 bases). Looked up from germline, CDR1 is SEHNR and CDR2 is FQNEAQ (reference sequence). V lost 6 bases and J lost 6, with 18 bases in between. The CDR3 totals 16 residues. CDR3 nucleotides: TGTGCCAGCAGGGGAGGGGGATTAACGCTTAATTCACCCCTCCACTTT. Translating gives CASRGGGLTLNSPLHF.

The chain has TRBV5-1 and TRBJ1-2; 9 positions match TRBD1. Looked up from germline, CDR1 is SGHRS and CDR2 is YFSETQ. The CDR3 is 16 residues long. The trim removed 0 bases at V and 6 bases at J, leaving 9 bases unmatched. Here the CDR3 DNA reads TGCGCCAGCAGCTTGGCCGAAGGACAGGGGTTGAATGGCTACACCTTC. Protein sequence: CASSLAEGQGLNGYTF.

The chain joins TRBV4-1 to TRBJ1-6; weak D call: TRBD1 (6 bases). The germline V gene has CDR1 MGHRA and CDR2 YSYEKL. The CDR3 contains 13 residues. V was cut by 5 bases and J by 11 bases, with 13 bases left in between. The CDR3, as DNA: TGCGCCAGCAGCAAAGCGGACAGCACACCCCTCCACTTT. This translates into CASSKADSTPLHF.

In DNA, the CDR3 is TGTGCCAGCAGTTACTCAGCAGGGTACTACAATGAGCAGTTCTTC. This gives the protein CASSYSAGYYNEQFF. The rearrangement uses TRBV6-5 and TRBJ2-1; the D gene is possibly TRBD1 (5 bases). The CDR3 is made up of 15 amino acids. V dropped 0 bases and J dropped 3 bases, with 9 bases sitting between them. Germline V gives CDR1 MNHEY, CDR2 SVGAGI.

The chain recombines TRBV5-4 with TRBJ2-2; D is undetermined. The germline gives CDR1 SGHNT, CDR2 YYREEE (reference sequence). The CDR3 totals 14 residues. Trimming cost V 3 bases and J 3 bases, with 9 bases left between them. The CDR3 here is CASSSDLHTGELFF. The CDR3 DNA follows: TGTGCCAGCAGCTCGGATCTCCACACCGGGGAGCTGTTTTTT. The full variable domain, in which reference TRBV5-4 and TRBJ2-2 provide the parts outside the CDR3, is ETGVTQSPTHLIKTRGQQVTLRCSSQSGHNTVSWYQQALGQGPQFIFQYYREEENGRGNFPPRFSGLQFPNYSSELNVNALELDDSALYLCASSSDLHTGELFFGEGSRLTVL.

This rearrangement joins TRBV5-1 to TRBJ2-6; D is uncertain. The CDR3 has 16 residues. The V end lost 0 bases, the J end lost 0 bases, and 7 bases lay between the germline ends. Germline loops: CDR1 SGHRS, CDR2 YFSETQ. The CDR3 here is CASSLDWASGANVLTF. The CDR3 bases are TGCGCCAGCAGCTTGGATTGGGCCTCTGGGGCCAACGTCCTGACTTTC.

The chain joins TRBV27 to TRBJ2-2, with TRBD2 matching over 13 bases. There are 18 residues in the CDR3. Germline CDR1 and CDR2: MNHEY and SMNVEV (reference sequence). Unmatched junction bases numbered 10, after V lost 7 bases and J lost 2 bases. The DNA of the CDR3 is TGTGCCAGCAAATACATAACTAGCGGGGGGGCCAACACCGGGGAGCTGTTTTTT. Amino acids: CASKYITSGGANTGELFF.